One sample yielded the 7 T cell receptor beta chains listed below, sequenced in a study of blood T cell repertoires in COVID-19. Measured with immunoSEQ multiplex PCR; TCRdb has only the in-frame clones, and not every one. The repertoire holds under 110,000 clones, with about two thirds as singletons. Sequencing input: peripheral blood. All receptors come from a human donor with acute or convalescent COVID-19. The donor label of this sample is uncertain.

The chain is built from TRBV27 and TRBJ1-2, with 7 positions matching TRBD1. This CDR3 contains 16 residues. Germline loops: CDR1 MNHEY, CDR2 SMNVEV (reference sequence). The trim removed 6 bases at V and 5 bases at J, leaving 15 bases unmatched. CDR3 coding DNA: TGTGCCAGCAGCCCCGGGACAGCCCTTAATCTTTATGGCTACACCTTC. It specifies CASSPGTALNLYGYTF.

This chain joins TRBV30 and TRBJ1-2; unclear D gene. Germline-derived CDR1 and CDR2 are GTSNPN and SVGIG (reference sequence). CDR3 size: 12 residues. V was pared by 0 bases and J by 4 bases, with 6 bases between. CDR3 sequence reads: CAWSVTSYGYTF. In nucleotides, the CDR3 is TGTGCCTGGAGTGTGACAAGCTATGGCTACACCTTC.

CDR3: CASSLGRGPNYEQYV. CDR3 in DNA: TGTGCCAGCAGCTTAGGACGAGGCCCCAACTACGAGCAGTACGTC. This chain uses TRBV7-4 with TRBJ2-7, with no clear D. The V gene lost 1 base and the J gene lost 3 bases, with 13 bases spanning the gap. The CDR3 spans 15 residues. Germline values: CDR1 SGHVT, CDR2 SQSDAQ.

The chain combines TRBV5-4 with TRBJ2-5, with a weak D call TRBD2 (7 bases). The V end lost 0 bases, the J end lost 0 bases, and 21 bases lay between the germline ends. The V gene's germline CDR1 is SGHNT and CDR2 YYREEE (reference sequence). This CDR3 contains 19 residues. The CDR3: CASSLARGEGGTDQETQYF. CDR3 DNA sequence: TGTGCCAGCAGCTTGGCTCGCGGGGAGGGGGGTACGGACCAAGAGACCCAGTACTTC.

V usage is TRBV7-9 and J usage is TRBJ2-3; a weak D match, TRBD1 (6 bases). CDR3 length: 16 amino acids. The V gene lost 5 bases and the J gene lost 5 bases, with 20 bases spanning the gap. Germline lookup yields CDR1 SEHNR and CDR2 FQNEAQ (reference sequence). The CDR3 sequence: CASSPPGHNMGDTQYF. The CDR3 DNA reads as TGTGCCAGCAGCCCTCCGGGACACAACATGGGAGATACGCAGTATTTT.

J is TRBJ1-3 and V is TRBV5-5; TRBD1 is a possible D gene (6 bases). Germline V gives CDR1 SGHKS, CDR2 YYEKEE (reference sequence). The CDR3 contains 16 residues. Trimming took off 0 bases at V and 2 bases at J, with 12 bases between the two ends. Here the CDR3 reads CASSLGPGVAGNTIYF. The DNA of the CDR3 is TGTGCCAGCAGCTTGGGCCCAGGGGTTGCTGGAAACACCATATATTTT. Variable domain in full (rest from reference TRBV5-5 and TRBJ1-3): DAGVTQSPTHLIKTRGQQVTLRCSPISGHKSVSWYQQVLGQGPQFIFQYYEKEERGRGNFPDRFSARQFPNYSSELNVNALLLGDSALYLCASSLGPGVAGNTIYFGEGSWLTVV.

In its sample, this clone was seen once. The rearrangement joins TRBV18 to TRBJ1-2, with TRBD1 matching 7 bases. The trim removed 2 bases at V and 4 bases at J, leaving 4 bases unmatched. CDR1 is KGHSH, CDR2 LQKENI, per germline. The CDR3 runs to 14 residues. This CDR3 reads CASSPRQGSYGYTF. Here the CDR3 DNA reads TGTGCCAGCTCACCAAGACAGGGAAGCTATGGCTACACCTTC.